This TCR beta chain was obtained from a study of T-cell reconstitution after alpha-beta-depleted transplantation in children. Many counts were recorded for this clonotype. Its specificity is not known. General observations from the study: TCRbeta diversity was high at day 60 in some patients (a result of surviving recipient T cells and thymic progenitors). A year post-transplant, T-cell counts and diversity derived mostly from newly produced T cells. Alpha-beta T cells about two months after transplant reportedly derived from several hundred expanded graft clones.

This CDR3 has 13 residues. Germline loops: CDR1 SQVTM, CDR2 ANQGSEA. Trimming cost V 3 bases and J 1 base, with 9 bases left between them. The library targeted TCRbeta and was prepared with unique molecular identifiers. Via MiXCR, TCRdb re-called the PCR reads, giving one row per CDR3 protein. This table holds fewer than 700,000 distinct CDR3 sequences, 23% found once. Specimen: PBMCs, mostly from graft donor cells, collected 360 days after TCRalphabeta/CD19-depleted stem cell transplant. The rearrangement joins TRBV29-1 to TRBJ2-5; no clear D gene. The receptor's source is a boy in the first two years of life who had a stem cell transplant for acute myeloid leukemia, so the T cells may come from the graft donor. CDR3 in amino acids: CSVERQVQETQYF. The CDR3 DNA sequence: TGCAGCGTTGAGCGGCAGGTCCAAGAGACCCAGTACTTC.